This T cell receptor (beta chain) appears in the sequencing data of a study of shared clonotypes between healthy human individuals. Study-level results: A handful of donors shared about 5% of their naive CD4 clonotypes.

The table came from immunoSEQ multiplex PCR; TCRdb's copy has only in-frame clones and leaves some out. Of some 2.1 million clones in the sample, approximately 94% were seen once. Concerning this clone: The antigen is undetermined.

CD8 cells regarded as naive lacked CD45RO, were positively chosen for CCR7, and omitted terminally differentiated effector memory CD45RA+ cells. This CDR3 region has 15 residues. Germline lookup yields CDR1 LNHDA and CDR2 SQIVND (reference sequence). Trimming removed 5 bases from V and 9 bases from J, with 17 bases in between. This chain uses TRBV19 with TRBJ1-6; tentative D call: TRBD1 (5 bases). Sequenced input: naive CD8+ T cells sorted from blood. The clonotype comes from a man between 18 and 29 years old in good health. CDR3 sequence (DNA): TGTGCCAGTAGTCCCCCCCCCGGGGCAGGTTCACCCCTCCACTTT. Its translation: CASSPPPGAGSPLHF.